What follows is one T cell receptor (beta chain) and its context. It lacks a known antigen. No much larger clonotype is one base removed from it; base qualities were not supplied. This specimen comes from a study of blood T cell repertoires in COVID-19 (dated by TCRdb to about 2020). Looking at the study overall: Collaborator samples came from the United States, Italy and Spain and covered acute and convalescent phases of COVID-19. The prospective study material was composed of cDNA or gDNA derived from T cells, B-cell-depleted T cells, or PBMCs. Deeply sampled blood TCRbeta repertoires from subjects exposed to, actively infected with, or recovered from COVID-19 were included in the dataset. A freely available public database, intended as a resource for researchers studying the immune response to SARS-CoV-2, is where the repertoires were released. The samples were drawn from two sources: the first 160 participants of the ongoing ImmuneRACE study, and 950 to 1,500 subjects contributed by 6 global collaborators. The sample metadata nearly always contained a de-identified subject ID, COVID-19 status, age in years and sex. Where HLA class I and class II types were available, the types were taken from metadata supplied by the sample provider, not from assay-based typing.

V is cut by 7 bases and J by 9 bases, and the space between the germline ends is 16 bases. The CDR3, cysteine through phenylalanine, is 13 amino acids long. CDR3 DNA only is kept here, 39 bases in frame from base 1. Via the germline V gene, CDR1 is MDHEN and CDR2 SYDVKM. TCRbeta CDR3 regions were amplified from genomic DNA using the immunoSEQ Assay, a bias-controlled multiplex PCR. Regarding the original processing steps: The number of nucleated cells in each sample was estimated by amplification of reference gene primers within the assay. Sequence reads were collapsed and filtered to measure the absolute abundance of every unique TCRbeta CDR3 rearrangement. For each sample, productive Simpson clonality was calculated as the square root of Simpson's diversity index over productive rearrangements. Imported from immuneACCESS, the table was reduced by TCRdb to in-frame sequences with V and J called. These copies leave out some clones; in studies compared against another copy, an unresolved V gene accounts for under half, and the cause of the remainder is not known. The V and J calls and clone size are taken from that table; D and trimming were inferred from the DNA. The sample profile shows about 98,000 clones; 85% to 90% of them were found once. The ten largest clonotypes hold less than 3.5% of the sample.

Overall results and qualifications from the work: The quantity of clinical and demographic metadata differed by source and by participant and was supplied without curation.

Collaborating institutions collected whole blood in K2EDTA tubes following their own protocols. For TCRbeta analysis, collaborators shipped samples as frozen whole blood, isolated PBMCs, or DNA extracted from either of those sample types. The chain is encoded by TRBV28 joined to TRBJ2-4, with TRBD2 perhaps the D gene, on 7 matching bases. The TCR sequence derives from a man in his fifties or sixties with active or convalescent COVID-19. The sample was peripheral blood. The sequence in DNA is TGTGCCAGCAAAGGGGGGGCCCAAGGCATTCAGTACTTC. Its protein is CASKGGAQGIQYF.